These T cell receptor beta chains were read from a single sample in a study of regulatory T cells in long-lasting Graves disease. From the multiplex PCR reads, TCRdb called clonotypes with MiXCR, one entry per CDR3 protein. The sample shows about 540,000 distinct CDR3 sequences, less than 15% of them seen only once. These records were also assigned to another study, of T cells in Graves' hyperthyroidism and ophthalmopathy.

The material sequenced was peripheral blood mononuclear cells (PBMCs), taken at new diagnosis, from a patient treated with antithyroid drugs. These receptors all stem from a young man with Graves disease. CDR3s include the opening cysteine and the closing phenylalanine or tryptophan. A D gene is named only where the DNA matches it firmly. The listing skips clone size in some rows; elsewhere it reads once, few, many or a size class.

clone_size	d_call	v_call	cdr3_length	j_call	cdr3_nt	cdr3_aa
many	TRBD2	TRBV12-3/TRBV12-4	15	TRBJ2-7	TGTGCCAGCAGTCCTGGAGCGGGAGGATCCTACGAGCAGTACTTC	CASSPGAGGSYEQYF
many	NA	TRBV15	15	TRBJ1-1	TGTGCCACCAGCATAGAGACAAGGATGAACACTGAAGCTTTCTTT	CATSIETRMNTEAFF
many	NA	TRBV9	14	TRBJ2-2	TGTGCCAGCAGCGTTCTAGCGAACACCGGGGAGCTGTTTTTT	CASSVLANTGELFF
many	NA	TRBV20-1	14	TRBJ2-5	TGCAGTGCTCGGCTACCGAAAGGGTTAGAGACCCAGTACTTC	CSARLPKGLETQYF
many	NA	TRBV27	16	TRBJ2-5	TGTGCCAGCAGCCTCTTAGGGCAGGGGCTAAGAGAGACCCAGTACTTC	CASSLLGQGLRETQYF
NA	TRBD2	TRBV19	13	TRBJ2-1	TGTGCCAGTAGATGGAGCGGGAGGGGTGAGCAGTTCTTC	CASRWSGRGEQFF
NA	NA	TRBV19	15	TRBJ1-1	TGTGCCAGTAGTATCAGGGTCCGGATGAACACTGAAGCTTTCTTT	CASSIRVRMNTEAFF
NA	NA	TRBV5-1	15	TRBJ2-4	TGCGCCAGCAGCTCCCAGGGGTGGGTGGAAAACATTCAGTACTTC	CASSSQGWVENIQYF
NA	NA	TRBV6-5	17	TRBJ2-7	TGTGCCAGCAGTTACAAGGGGGGACAGAGTTTGAGCTACGAGCAGTACTTC	CASSYKGGQSLSYEQYF
many	TRBD1	TRBV27	14	TRBJ1-1	TGTGCCAGCAGTTTAACACAGGGGTTGACTGAAGCTTTCTTT	CASSLTQGLTEAFF
many	TRBD1	TRBV12-3/TRBV12-4	14	TRBJ1-6	TGTGCCAGCAGTCCTCAGGGGGCTAATTCACCCCTCCACTTT	CASSPQGANSPLHF
NA	NA	TRBV6-1	13	TRBJ2-7	TGTGCCAGCGGTAATCGGAACTCCTACGAGCAGTACTTC	CASGNRNSYEQYF
many	NA	TRBV15	14	TRBJ2-5	TGTGCCACCAGCAGAGACACTCTCCAAGAGACCCAGTACTTC	CATSRDTLQETQYF
NA	NA	TRBV5-8	15	TRBJ2-2	TGTGCCAGCAGCCAGGTGGAAACTAACACCGGGGAGCTGTTTTTT	CASSQVETNTGELFF
many	NA	TRBV10-3	14	TRBJ1-2	TGTGCCATCAGTGAGTCGAGAGGGCTCTATGGCTACACCTTC	CAISESRGLYGYTF
once	TRBD2	TRBV4-2	17	TRBJ2-3	TGTGCCAGCAGCCAAGAGGCGGGAGCGGGAGGGTCGGATACGCAGTATTTT	CASSQEAGAGGSDTQYF
NA	TRBD2	TRBV7-8	14	TRBJ2-7	TGTGCCAGCAGCCTAGAGCGGGACTCCTACGAGCAGTACTTC	CASSLERDSYEQYF
few	NA	TRBV6-4	13	TRBJ2-1	TGTGCCAGCAGCCGGGTAGGTGGCAATGAGCAGTTCTTC	CASSRVGGNEQFF
many	NA	TRBV6-1	14	TRBJ1-3	TGTGCCAGCAGTGAAGGGGTTCCTGGAAACACCATATATTTT	CASSEGVPGNTIYF
many	TRBD2	TRBV29-1	13	TRBJ2-7	TGCAGCGTTTGGGGTAGCGGGGCCTACGAGCAGTACTTC	CSVWGSGAYEQYF
many	NA	TRBV24-1	13	TRBJ2-1	TGTGCCACCAGTGATTACCCTATGCGCGAGCAGTTCTTC	CATSDYPMREQFF
many	NA	TRBV18	14	TRBJ2-5	TGTGCCAGCTCCGTGGCCAGGCTGTGGGAGACCCAGTACTTC	CASSVARLWETQYF
many	NA	TRBV6-1	13	TRBJ2-1	TGTGCCAGCAGTCCCGGGACCCGAGGGGAGCAGTTCTTC	CASSPGTRGEQFF
NA	TRBD2	TRBV6-2/TRBV6-3	17	TRBJ2-7	TGTGCCAGCGAGAATAAGCGGGACTCCATAAGCTCCTACGAGCAGTACTTC	CASENKRDSISSYEQYF
NA	TRBD1	TRBV4-1	15	TRBJ2-2	TGCGCCAGCAGCCATAGACAGGGGAGCACCGGGGAGCTGTTTTTT	CASSHRQGSTGELFF
NA	NA	TRBV4-1	15	TRBJ1-1	TGCGCCAGCAGCCAAGAAACTGGGTACAACACTGAAGCTTTCTTT	CASSQETGYNTEAFF
many	NA	TRBV20-1	11	TRBJ2-7	TGCAGTGCTCCTGACCTACACGAGCAGTACTTC	CSAPDLHEQYF
many	NA	TRBV7-3	13	TRBJ2-5	TGTGCCAGCAGCATAAGGGACCAAGAGACCCAGTACTTC	CASSIRDQETQYF
many	NA	TRBV15	16	TRBJ1-1	TGTGCCACCAGCGGAGAAAGGGTGGCGGGGAACACTGAAGCTTTCTTT	CATSGERVAGNTEAFF
once	NA	TRBV20-1	14	TRBJ2-7	TGCAGTGCCACCCTAAGAGGATTATTAGACGAGCAGTACTTC	CSATLRGLLDEQYF
few	NA	TRBV6-4	11	TRBJ2-3	TGTGCCATCTACGCGGAAGATACGCAGTATTTT	CAIYAEDTQYF
many	NA	TRBV25-1	17	TRBJ2-7	TGTGCCAGCAGTGAAATGGGGGACGGACCCCGGAATTACGAGCAGTACTTC	CASSEMGDGPRNYEQYF
NA	TRBD2	TRBV20-1	18	TRBJ2-1	TGCAGTGCTAGAGAATTCGGGATAGCGGGAATCACTGGCAATGAGCAGTTCTTC	CSAREFGIAGITGNEQFF
many	TRBD2	TRBV11-2	17	TRBJ2-7	TGTGCCAGCAGCTTAGGGCGGGGACTAGCCGAGGGGAACGAGCAGTACTTC	CASSLGRGLAEGNEQYF
NA	NA	TRBV13	15	TRBJ2-2	TGTGCCAGCAGCTTAGTGGGGGCGAACACCGGGGAGCTGTTTTTT	CASSLVGANTGELFF
many	TRBD2	TRBV27	15	TRBJ2-1	TGTGCCAGCAGTTCTCTAGCGGGAGGGCCACATGAGCAGTTCTTC	CASSSLAGGPHEQFF
few	TRBD2	TRBV6-2/TRBV6-3	15	TRBJ2-3	TGTGCCAGCAGTGACTCGGGGGGGGGCACAGATACGCAGTATTTT	CASSDSGGGTDTQYF
NA	NA	TRBV7-6	15	TRBJ2-7	TGTGCCAGCAGCGAGCTCCCTTTCGGAACCTACGAGCAGTACTTC	CASSELPFGTYEQYF
NA	TRBD1	TRBV12-3/TRBV12-4	16	TRBJ1-5	TGTGCCAGCAGTCTTAGTCCGGCAGGGGGAAATCAGCCCCAGCATTTT	CASSLSPAGGNQPQHF
few	TRBD2	TRBV27	14	TRBJ2-7	TGTGCCAGCAAACTAGCGGGAGTCTCCTACGAGCAGTACTTC	CASKLAGVSYEQYF
many	NA	TRBV29-1	13	TRBJ1-1	TGCAGCGACTCCCAAGGGGTAGGCACTGAAGCTTTCTTT	CSDSQGVGTEAFF
many	TRBD1	TRBV5-1	13	TRBJ2-7	TGCGCCAGCAGCCCCGACAGGGACGATGAGCAGTACTTC	CASSPDRDDEQYF
many	TRBD2	TRBV6-5	15	TRBJ2-5	TGTGCCAGCAGTTACCGCGGGAGGCGCCAAGAGACCCAGTACTTC	CASSYRGRRQETQYF
NA	NA	TRBV20-1	15	TRBJ2-7	TGCAGTGCCCCCCCAAGGGGGCGCGGGGACTACGAGCAGTACTTC	CSAPPRGRGDYEQYF
many	NA	TRBV12-3/TRBV12-4	14	TRBJ1-1	TGTGCCAGCACCTGGGGGGCGATGAACACTGAAGCTTTCTTT	CASTWGAMNTEAFF
many	NA	TRBV15	13	TRBJ2-7	TGTGCCACCAGCAGAGACAGGGAAGGAGTTACGTACTTC	CATSRDREGVTYF
NA	NA	TRBV19	13	TRBJ2-5	TGTGCCAGTACAGGGAACATGAAAGAGACCCAGTACTTC	CASTGNMKETQYF
many	NA	TRBV6-1	13	TRBJ1-1	TGTGCCACCTCCGTGGGGGTGAACACTGAAGCTTTCTTT	CATSVGVNTEAFF
many	TRBD1	TRBV20-1	14	TRBJ1-5	TGCAGTGCTAGGTTCCAGGGGGGTAATCAGCCCCAGCATTTT	CSARFQGGNQPQHF
many	TRBD2	TRBV7-8	12	TRBJ2-5	TGTGCCAGCAGTGTACTAGCGGGAGACCAGTACTTC	CASSVLAGDQYF
few	NA	TRBV3-1	16	TRBJ2-2	TGTGCCAGCAGTCCAAGATACAGAGTAAACACCGGGGAGCTGTTTTTT	CASSPRYRVNTGELFF
NA	NA	TRBV30	12	TRBJ2-7	TGTGCCTGGAGTGTACTTGACGACGAGCAGTACTTC	CAWSVLDDEQYF
NA	NA	TRBV20-1	15	TRBJ2-1	TGCAGTGCCGTCAAAAGCGGCAGCTCCTACAATGAGCAGTTCTTC	CSAVKSGSSYNEQFF
many	NA	TRBV12-3/TRBV12-4	16	TRBJ2-7	TGTGCCAGCAGTTTCGGGGGTAGTAGCGGTGGGAACGAGCAGTACTTC	CASSFGGSSGGNEQYF
once	NA	TRBV19	18	TRBJ1-1	TGTGCCAGTCCCCTGGTGGGTGGACAGAAGGTGGACAGCACTGAAGCTTTCTTT	CASPLVGGQKVDSTEAFF
many	TRBD1	TRBV6-1	14	TRBJ1-5	TGTGCCAGCAGGAAGGGACAGGTGGGCCAGCCCCAGCATTTT	CASRKGQVGQPQHF
many	TRBD1	TRBV29-1	14	TRBJ1-2	TGCAGCGTTGAAGTCGGGACAGGGTATCGTGGCTACACCTTC	CSVEVGTGYRGYTF
many	NA	TRBV12-3/TRBV12-4	14	TRBJ1-3	TGTGCCAGCAGTCTCGTTAGGGGTGGAAACACCATATATTTT	CASSLVRGGNTIYF
many	TRBD2	TRBV2	18	TRBJ2-1	TGTGCCAGCAGTTTGGGGCCCCGAAGCGGGAGGGCCCACAATGAGCAGTTCTTC	CASSLGPRSGRAHNEQFF
NA	NA	TRBV20-1	14	TRBJ1-2	TGCAGTGCAAGACCCCAAAGGGGGGACTATGGCTACACCTTC	CSARPQRGDYGYTF